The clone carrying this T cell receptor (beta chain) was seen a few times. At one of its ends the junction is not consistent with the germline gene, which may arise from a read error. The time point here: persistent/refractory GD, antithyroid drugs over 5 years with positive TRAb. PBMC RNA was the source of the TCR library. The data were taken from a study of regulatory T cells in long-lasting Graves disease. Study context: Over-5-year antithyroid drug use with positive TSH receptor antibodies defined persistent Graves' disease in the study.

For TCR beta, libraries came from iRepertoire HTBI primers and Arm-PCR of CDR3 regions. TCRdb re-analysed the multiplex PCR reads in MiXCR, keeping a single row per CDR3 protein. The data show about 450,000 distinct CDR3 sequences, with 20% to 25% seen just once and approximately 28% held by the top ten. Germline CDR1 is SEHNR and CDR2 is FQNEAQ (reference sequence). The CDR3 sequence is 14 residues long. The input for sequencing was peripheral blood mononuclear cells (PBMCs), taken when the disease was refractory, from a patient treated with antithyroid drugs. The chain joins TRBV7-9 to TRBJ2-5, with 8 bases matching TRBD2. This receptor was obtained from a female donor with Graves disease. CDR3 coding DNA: TGTGCCAGCAACTTACTAGCGGACCAAGAGACCCAGTACTTC. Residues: CASNLLADQETQYF.